This is a list of T cell receptor beta chains from one sample in a study of identical twins. MiXCR was run by TCRdb on the 5' RACE reads, yielding one entry per CDR3 protein. The table records 460,000 or so distinct CDR3 sequences, 14% of them present only once. In addition, the sample was reused for a study of yellow fever vaccine responses in identical twins.

Sample: CD4+ T cells sorted from blood. All receptors come from a young woman in good health. CDR3s include the opening cysteine and the closing phenylalanine or tryptophan. D genes are given only for firm matches. Only some rows state a clone size, as once, few, many or a class for expanded clones.

TRBJ2-7	few	TRBV7-2	TRBD1	TGTGCCAGCAGCCATCCCGGACAGGTGAGCTCCTACGAGCAGTACTTC	CASSHPGQVSSYEQYF
TRBJ1-5	NA	TRBV5-1	NA	TGCGCCAGCAGCTTGGGACAGGTGGCGGATCAGCCCCAGCATTTT	CASSLGQVADQPQHF
TRBJ2-7	NA	TRBV20-1	TRBD2	TGCAGTGCTCCCCGGGTGGATAGCGGGGACCAGGGAAAGCAGTACTTC	CSAPRVDSGDQGKQYF
TRBJ2-5	few	TRBV2	NA	TGTGCCAGCAGTGAGAGAGGGACAGAGACCCAGTACTTC	CASSERGTETQYF
TRBJ2-3	NA	TRBV30	NA	TGTGCCTGGAGTGACGGGGGATCAGATACGCAGTATTTT	CAWSDGGSDTQYF
TRBJ2-5	NA	TRBV28	TRBD2	TGTGCCACCCAACTAGCGGGGAATCAAGAGACCCAGTACTTC	CATQLAGNQETQYF
TRBJ2-5	NA	TRBV27	TRBD2	TGTGCCAGCAGCTCATGGACTAGCGGGAGGAAGGATGAGACCCAGTACTTC	CASSSWTSGRKDETQYF
TRBJ2-6	NA	TRBV6-2/TRBV6-3	NA	TGTGCCAGCAACCGGGCCTCCAGCTCTGGGGCCAACGTCCTGACTTTC	CASNRASSSGANVLTF
TRBJ2-2	NA	TRBV30	TRBD1	TGTGCCTGGAGTGCACAGGGGATTGAAGGGCTGTTTTTT	CAWSAQGIEGLFF
TRBJ1-6	NA	TRBV12-3/TRBV12-4	NA	TGTGCCAGCAGTTTATCCAGGGCCTCTAATTCACCCCTCCACTTT	CASSLSRASNSPLHF
TRBJ1-4	NA	TRBV12-3/TRBV12-4	TRBD1	TGTGCCAGCAGAATAACAGGGGGGAATGAAAAACTGTTTTTT	CASRITGGNEKLFF
TRBJ2-5	NA	TRBV12-3/TRBV12-4	TRBD2	TGTGCCAGCAGCCCCGGGACTAGCGGGGGGCCCCAAGAGACCCAGTACTTC	CASSPGTSGGPQETQYF
TRBJ2-6	NA	TRBV3-1	NA	TGTGCCAGCAGCCAAGACAGGGGGGCTGGGGCCAACGTCCTGACTTTC	CASSQDRGAGANVLTF
TRBJ2-2	few	TRBV28	NA	TGTGCCAGCAGTTTTTCAGGCGGGGGCCCCGGGGAGCTGTTTTTT	CASSFSGGGPGELFF
TRBJ2-1	few	TRBV27	TRBD1	TGTGCCAGCAGTTTTGGGACAGTGCCTTCGAATGAGCAGTTCTTC	CASSFGTVPSNEQFF
TRBJ1-1	many	TRBV12-3/TRBV12-4	TRBD1	TGTGCCAGCAGAGGGAGGACAGGGTTGAACACTGAAGCTTTCTTT	CASRGRTGLNTEAFF
TRBJ1-5	NA	TRBV12-3/TRBV12-4	NA	TGTGCCAGCAGTTTAAGTTCGGCGTCGCGCTCCCAGCATTTT	CASSLSSASRSQHF
TRBJ2-1	many	TRBV7-9	TRBD2	TGTGCCAGCAGCCTAGCGGGGGGAAACAATGAGCAGTTCTTC	CASSLAGGNNEQFF
TRBJ2-7	NA	TRBV7-9	NA	TGTGCCAGCAGCTCGGACAGTTTCTCTTACGAGCAGTACTTC	CASSSDSFSYEQYF
TRBJ2-7	few	TRBV5-1	NA	TGCGCCAGCAGCTCCGGAGGGTCCCTCTTCTACGAGCAGTACTTC	CASSSGGSLFYEQYF
TRBJ2-5	NA	TRBV27	NA	TGTGCCAGCAGTTTGGAGGGGTCCCTATACCAAGAGACCCAGTACTTC	CASSLEGSLYQETQYF
TRBJ2-3	few	TRBV12-3/TRBV12-4	NA	TGTGCCAGCAGGGGGCAGGAGGGTAGGACAGATACGCAGTATTTT	CASRGQEGRTDTQYF
TRBJ2-7	few	TRBV28	TRBD2	TGTGCCAGCAGTCCTAACCACGGACTAGCGGGAGGGTCCTACGAGCAGTACTTC	CASSPNHGLAGGSYEQYF
TRBJ1-1	NA	TRBV18	TRBD1	TGTGCCAGCTCACAAGCCGGGACAGGGGTTGTCTCTGAAGCTTTCTTT	CASSQAGTGVVSEAFF
TRBJ2-2	few	TRBV6-1	NA	TGTGCCAGCGGTGGGGCAGGGACGATCACCGGGGAGCTGTTTTTT	CASGGAGTITGELFF
TRBJ2-7	many	TRBV6-2/TRBV6-3	TRBD1	TGTGCCAGCAGTACCCGGACAGGGGGCTACGAGCAGTACTTC	CASSTRTGGYEQYF
TRBJ2-1	many	TRBV20-1	TRBD2	TGCAGTGCTCTACGGACTAGCGGGAGGGGAGACAATGAGCAGTTCTTC	CSALRTSGRGDNEQFF
TRBJ2-7	NA	TRBV20-1	NA	TGCAGTGCTGAGACTTCCACCTACGAGCAGTACTTC	CSAETSTYEQYF
TRBJ1-1	NA	TRBV18	NA	TGTGCCAGCTCTATTTCGCAGGGGATGAACACTGAAGCTTTCTTT	CASSISQGMNTEAFF
TRBJ1-1	NA	TRBV21-1	NA	TGTGCCAGCAGCAAAAAGTGGGTCCAGGGGGACACTGAAGCTTTCTTT	CASSKKWVQGDTEAFF
TRBJ2-3	once	TRBV12-5	TRBD1	TGTGCTAGTGCCCCGGGACAGGGCGTGGGTCATAGCACAGATACGCAGTATTTT	CASAPGQGVGHSTDTQYF
TRBJ2-1	few	TRBV15	TRBD2	TGTGCCACCAGCTGGACCGCGGGAGCCTTGCTCTACAATGAGCAGTTCTTC	CATSWTAGALLYNEQFF
TRBJ2-5	NA	TRBV5-1	NA	TGCGCCAGCAGCTTTGGACCCCGCCAGCAGACCCAGTACTTC	CASSFGPRQQTQYF
TRBJ2-3	few	TRBV10-3	NA	TGTGCCATCAGTGAGTCGGCAGATACGCAGTATTTT	CAISESADTQYF
TRBJ2-7	few	TRBV29-1	TRBD2	TGCAGCGTGGGCGCCGGACTAGCGGGGCCGTCCTACGAGCAGTACTTC	CSVGAGLAGPSYEQYF
TRBJ2-5	many	TRBV12-3/TRBV12-4	TRBD2	TGTGCCAGCAGACCGGGGGGGGGTAGAGGAGAGACCCAGTACTTC	CASRPGGGRGETQYF
TRBJ2-4	few	TRBV11-1	TRBD1	TGTGCCAGCAGCGATTTGACAGGGCCGAGAAACATTCAGTACTTC	CASSDLTGPRNIQYF
TRBJ2-7	once	TRBV6-1	NA	TGTGCCAGCAGATCTCCAGGGGCCTACGAGCAGTACTTC	CASRSPGAYEQYF
TRBJ2-5	few	TRBV11-3	TRBD1	TGTGCCAGCAGCTCAAACCGGGACAGGCAAGAGACCCAGTACTTC	CASSSNRDRQETQYF
TRBJ2-3	few	TRBV5-1	NA	TGCGCCAGCAGCTTAAGGTCGCAGTATGTGACTCGCACAGATACGCAGTATTTT	CASSLRSQYVTRTDTQYF
TRBJ2-2	few	TRBV5-1	TRBD2	TGCGCCAGCAGTAACTGGACTAGCAGCACCGGGGAGCTGTTTTTT	CASSNWTSSTGELFF
TRBJ2-7	few	TRBV4-2	NA	TGTGCCAGCAGCCAAGTCGGGGTTCCCTACGAGCAGTACTTC	CASSQVGVPYEQYF
TRBJ2-3	NA	TRBV5-5	TRBD1	TGTGCCAGCAGCTTTAAGTTGGGACAGGGCACAGATACGCAGTATTTT	CASSFKLGQGTDTQYF
TRBJ2-1	NA	TRBV5-1	NA	TGCGCCAGCAGAGGTCTCCTAGCGATCGACAATGAGCAGTTCTTC	CASRGLLAIDNEQFF
TRBJ2-7	NA	TRBV7-6	TRBD1	TGTGCCAGCAGCTTAGCAAGCGGACAGGGGTTTTACGAGCAGTACTTC	CASSLASGQGFYEQYF
TRBJ2-2	many	TRBV5-1	NA	TGCGCCAGCAGTAAGGACCCCCGCACCGGGGAGCTGTTTTTT	CASSKDPRTGELFF
TRBJ1-6	NA	TRBV20-1	NA	TGCAGTGCCTCGCGGGGGGGCTGGAATTCACCCCTCCACTTT	CSASRGGWNSPLHF
TRBJ2-7	NA	TRBV18	NA	TGTGCCAGCTCACCCGGGACCACAGACGAGCAGTACTTC	CASSPGTTDEQYF
TRBJ2-2	few	TRBV4-3	TRBD2	TGCGCCAGCAGCCAAGATCTGACTAGCAGAAACACCGGGGAGCTGTTTTTT	CASSQDLTSRNTGELFF
TRBJ2-2	few	TRBV24-1	NA	TGTGCCACCAGTGATGCTTTAACCCGCACCGGGGAGCTGTTTTTT	CATSDALTRTGELFF
TRBJ1-6	few	TRBV5-1	NA	TGCGCCAGCAGCTTATCCATAACCGGGACGGGTTCACCCCTCCACTTT	CASSLSITGTGSPLHF
TRBJ2-7	few	TRBV7-2	NA	TGTGCCAGCAGCACAATCAGGGGATCCTACGAGCAGTACTTC	CASSTIRGSYEQYF
TRBJ1-2	once	TRBV20-1	TRBD1	TGCAGTGCTACCGGGACAGGGGGCCGGAACTATGGCTACACCTTC	CSATGTGGRNYGYTF